This T cell receptor beta chain was captured in a study of T cells in Graves' hyperthyroidism and ophthalmopathy. Background on the study: Staff took peripheral blood when the initial diagnosis was made, before any treatment began. Whole-study findings and limits: In validation, the model predicted ophthalmopathy. These predictions came a median about 6.5 months before onset. Also found in blood were most expanded thyroid clonotypes above 0.001.

Turning to this clonotype: Its specificity is unknown.

CDR1 is MNHNS, CDR2 SASEGT, per germline. CDR3 length equals 14 residues. The V gene end was trimmed by 6 bases and the J gene end by 8 bases; junction bases not matched to a gene: 7. Diagnoses rested on clinical symptoms, serum thyroxine and TRAb, thyroid ultrasound and orbital computed tomography. RNA transcripts yielded amplified TCR beta CDR3 regions. Using the HTBI primer set, a first-round RT-PCR was run on the TCR CDR3. TCRdb reprocessed the multiplex PCR reads via MiXCR and lists one record per CDR3 protein. The sample carries around 450,000 distinct CDR3 sequences, about an eighth recorded once.

Sequencing was carried out using blood. The receptor's source is a woman between 18 and 29 years old with Graves' hyperthyroidism. The chain joins TRBV6-1 to TRBJ1-4; 9 nucleotides match TRBD1. CDR3 in DNA: TGTGCCAGCAGGGCCGGGACAGGGTACGAAAAACTGTTTTTT. Translated: CASRAGTGYEKLFF.